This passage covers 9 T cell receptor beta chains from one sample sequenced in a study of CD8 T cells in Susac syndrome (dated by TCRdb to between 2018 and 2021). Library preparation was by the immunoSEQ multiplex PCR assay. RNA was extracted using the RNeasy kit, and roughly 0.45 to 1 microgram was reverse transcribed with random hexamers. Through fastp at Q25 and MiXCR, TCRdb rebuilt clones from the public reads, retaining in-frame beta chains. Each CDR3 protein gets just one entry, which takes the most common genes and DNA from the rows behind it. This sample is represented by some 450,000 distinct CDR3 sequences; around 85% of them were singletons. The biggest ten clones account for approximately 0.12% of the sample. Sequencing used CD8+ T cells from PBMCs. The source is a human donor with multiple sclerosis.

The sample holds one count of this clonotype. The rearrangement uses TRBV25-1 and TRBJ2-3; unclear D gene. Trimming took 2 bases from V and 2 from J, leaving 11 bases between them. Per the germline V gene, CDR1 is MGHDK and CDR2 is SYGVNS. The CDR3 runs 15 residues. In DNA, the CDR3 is TGTGCCAGCAGTGAAGGCCAAACCGCCACAGATACGCAGTATTTT. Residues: CASSEGQTATDTQYF. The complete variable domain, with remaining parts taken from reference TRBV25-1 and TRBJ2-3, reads EADIYQTPRYLVIGTGKKITLECSQTMGHDKMYWYQQDPGMELHLIHYSYGVNSTEKGDLSSESTVSRIRTEHFPLTLESARPSHTSQYLCASSEGQTATDTQYFGPGTRLTVL.

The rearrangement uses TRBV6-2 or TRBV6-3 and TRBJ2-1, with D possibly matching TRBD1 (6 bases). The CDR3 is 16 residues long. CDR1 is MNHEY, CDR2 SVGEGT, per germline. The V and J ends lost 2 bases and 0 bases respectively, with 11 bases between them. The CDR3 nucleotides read TGTGCCAGCAGTTACGTTGGACAGAGCTCCTACAATGAGCAGTTCTTC. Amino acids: CASSYVGQSSYNEQFF.

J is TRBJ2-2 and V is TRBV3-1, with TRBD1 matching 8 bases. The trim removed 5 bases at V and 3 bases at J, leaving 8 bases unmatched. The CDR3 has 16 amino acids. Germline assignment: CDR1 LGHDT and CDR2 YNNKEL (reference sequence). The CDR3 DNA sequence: TGTGCCAGCAGCGATCTCGACAGGGGCGACACCGGGGAGCTGTTTTTT. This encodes CASSDLDRGDTGELFF.

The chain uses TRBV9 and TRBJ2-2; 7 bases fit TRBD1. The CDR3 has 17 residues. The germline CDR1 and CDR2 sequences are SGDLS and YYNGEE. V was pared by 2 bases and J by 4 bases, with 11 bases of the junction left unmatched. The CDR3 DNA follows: TGTGCCAGCAGCGTGACCCCCGCCGGGACAGCCACCGGGGAGCTGTTTTTT. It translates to CASSVTPAGTATGELFF.

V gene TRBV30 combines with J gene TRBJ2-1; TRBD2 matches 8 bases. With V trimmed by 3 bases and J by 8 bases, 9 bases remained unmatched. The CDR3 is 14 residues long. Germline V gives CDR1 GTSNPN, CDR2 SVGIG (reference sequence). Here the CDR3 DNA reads TGTGCCTGGAGGGTAGCGGGATCCTGGGATGAGCAGTTCTTC. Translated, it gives CAWRVAGSWDEQFF.

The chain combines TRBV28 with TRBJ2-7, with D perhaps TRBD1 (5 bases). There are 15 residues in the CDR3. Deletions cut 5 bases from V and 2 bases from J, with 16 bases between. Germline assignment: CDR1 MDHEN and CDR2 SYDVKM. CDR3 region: CASSPPTEVTYEQYF. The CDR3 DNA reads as TGTGCCAGCAGTCCCCCGACAGAGGTGACCTACGAGCAGTACTTC.

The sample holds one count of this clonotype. The CDR3 nucleotides are TGTGCCACTATGACAGGGGTAGTGAGCGGCTACACCTTC. Translating it yields CATMTGVVSGYTF. The chain joins TRBV2 to TRBJ1-2; 8 nucleotides line up with TRBD1. Germline V gives CDR1 SNHLY, CDR2 FYNNEI. V trimming: 10 bases; J trimming: 8 bases; junction bases outside the gene matches: 12. The CDR3 is made up of 13 amino acids.

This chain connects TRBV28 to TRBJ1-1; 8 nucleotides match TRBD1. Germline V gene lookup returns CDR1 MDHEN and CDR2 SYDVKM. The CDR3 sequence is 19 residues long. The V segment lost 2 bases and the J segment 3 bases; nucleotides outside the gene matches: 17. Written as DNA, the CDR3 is TGTGCCAGCAGTTTACCTACGACCCGGACAGGGCGGTTTTACACTGAAGCTTTCTTT. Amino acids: CASSLPTTRTGRFYTEAFF.

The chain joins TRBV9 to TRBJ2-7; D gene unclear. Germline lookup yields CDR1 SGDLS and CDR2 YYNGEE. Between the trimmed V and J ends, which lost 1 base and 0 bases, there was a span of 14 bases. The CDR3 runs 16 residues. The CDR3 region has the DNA TGTGCCAGCAGCGTAACCGAGCGTCAGAGCTCCTACGAGCAGTACTTC. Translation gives CASSVTERQSSYEQYF.